This record concerns one T cell receptor beta chain sequence. This clonotype appeared once. No cognate antigen has been identified for it. Per-base quality was not reported, and no clone a single base away is much larger than it. One read alone lends weak support. Genomic DNA was extracted from bulk tumor tissue and used as the TCR template, and about 0.65 ug gDNA was amplified per sample. During surgery, multiple biopsies were taken from each primary tumor and placed as far apart as possible within the tumor mass. The study cohort was described as untreated, and patients were newly diagnosed NSCLC cases undergoing curative surgery. The donors were about 14 patients with newly diagnosed non-small cell lung cancer who were having surgery with curative intent. The resected tumor masses were reviewed by two independent pathologists. Only high-quality DNA and RNA samples were carried forward to sequencing.

This record comes from a study of immune heterogeneity within non-small cell lung tumors (dated by TCRdb to 2016 to 2018). Regarding the complete study: Histology comprised a handful of squamous cell carcinomas, approximately nine non-squamous carcinomas and 1 tumor not otherwise specified. Neoantigen binding to each patient's HLA alleles was predicted with netMHCpan-3.0 for mutant peptides of 8 to 11 amino acids. Whole-exome sequencing, RNA-seq and TCR beta repertoire sequencing were combined for multiple spatially distinct regions from each NSCLC tumor so that intratumoral immune heterogeneity could be examined. TCR repertoires were analyzed from 57 tumor loci of fewer than 19 patients, whereas transcriptome data were available for only 40 or so loci from more than nine patients.

Study-level results and caveats: Individual patients mostly had different high-frequency TCR beta clonotypes. Within a given patient, the same dominant CDR3B clonotypes showed up repeatedly across loci, although different tumor locations also carried unique high-frequency clones. A moderate positive correlation (R roughly 0.35), which was statistically significant, linked local T-cell repertoire clonality to local tumor mutational burden.

The TCR beta CDR3 region was amplified with a multiplex PCR system whose first round of approximately 10 cycles used 32 V-gene forward primers and 13 J-gene reverse primers. A QIAGEN Multiplex PCR Kit was used for first-round PCR, and the primer sequences were filed in Chinese patent CN105087789A. In a second PCR round, Illumina universal primers were added with the Phusion High-Fidelity PCR Kit. TCR libraries were paired-end sequenced at 151 bp read length on the Illumina HiSeq X Ten platform. The study's processing was this. Cutadapt was used to discard reads without multiplex PCR primers, PEAR merged the read pairs, and MiXCR with default settings called the CDR3 regions. Shannon entropy measured repertoire diversity, while clonality was calculated as one minus the Shannon entropy divided by the ln of the count of productive unique sequences. Clonotypes at a frequency of at least 0.5% were defined as dominant or high-frequency T-cell clones. TCRdb reprocessing: public reads trimmed at Q25 with fastp, clones called with MiXCR, in-frame beta chains kept. One record per CDR3 amino acid sequence lists the most common genes and DNA. The V and J calls shown here were made by TCRdb, not taken from the authors' results. This sample has about 2,800 distinct CDR3 sequences in its table, and around 50% of those were observed once. Roughly 8% of the sample rests with the top ten.

The V and J ends are trimmed by 1 base and 10 bases, leaving 16 bases between them. CDR1 is given as SNHLY and CDR2 as FYNNEI, both from the germline V gene. The CDR3, cysteine through phenylalanine, is 15 amino acids long. The only DNA kept is the CDR3, 45 bases in frame from the first base. The origin of this receptor is a woman in her sixties or seventies with non-small cell lung cancer. The specimen was lung tumor tissue. The V and J segments used are TRBV2 and TRBJ2-2, and possibly TRBD1, on 6 matching bases. The CDR3 region has the sequence CASSEEYRVGVELFF. The nucleotides are TGTGCCAGCAGTGAAGAGTACAGGGTCGGAGTGGAGCTGTTTTTT.